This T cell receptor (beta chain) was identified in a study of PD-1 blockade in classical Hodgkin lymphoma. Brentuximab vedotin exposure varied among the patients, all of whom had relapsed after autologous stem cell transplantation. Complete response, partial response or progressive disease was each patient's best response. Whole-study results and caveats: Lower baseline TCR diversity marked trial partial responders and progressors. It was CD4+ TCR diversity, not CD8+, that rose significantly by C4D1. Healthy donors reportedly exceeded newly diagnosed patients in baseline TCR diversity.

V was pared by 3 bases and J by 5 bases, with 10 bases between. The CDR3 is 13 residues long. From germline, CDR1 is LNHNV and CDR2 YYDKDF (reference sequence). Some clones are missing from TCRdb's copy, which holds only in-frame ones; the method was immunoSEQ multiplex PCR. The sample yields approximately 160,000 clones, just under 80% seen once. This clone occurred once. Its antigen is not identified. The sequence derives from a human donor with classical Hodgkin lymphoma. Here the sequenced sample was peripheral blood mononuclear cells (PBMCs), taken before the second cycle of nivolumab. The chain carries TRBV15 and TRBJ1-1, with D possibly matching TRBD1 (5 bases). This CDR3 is CATSSRDRTEAFF. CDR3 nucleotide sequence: TGTGCCACCAGCAGCAGGGATCGGACTGAAGCTTTCTTT.